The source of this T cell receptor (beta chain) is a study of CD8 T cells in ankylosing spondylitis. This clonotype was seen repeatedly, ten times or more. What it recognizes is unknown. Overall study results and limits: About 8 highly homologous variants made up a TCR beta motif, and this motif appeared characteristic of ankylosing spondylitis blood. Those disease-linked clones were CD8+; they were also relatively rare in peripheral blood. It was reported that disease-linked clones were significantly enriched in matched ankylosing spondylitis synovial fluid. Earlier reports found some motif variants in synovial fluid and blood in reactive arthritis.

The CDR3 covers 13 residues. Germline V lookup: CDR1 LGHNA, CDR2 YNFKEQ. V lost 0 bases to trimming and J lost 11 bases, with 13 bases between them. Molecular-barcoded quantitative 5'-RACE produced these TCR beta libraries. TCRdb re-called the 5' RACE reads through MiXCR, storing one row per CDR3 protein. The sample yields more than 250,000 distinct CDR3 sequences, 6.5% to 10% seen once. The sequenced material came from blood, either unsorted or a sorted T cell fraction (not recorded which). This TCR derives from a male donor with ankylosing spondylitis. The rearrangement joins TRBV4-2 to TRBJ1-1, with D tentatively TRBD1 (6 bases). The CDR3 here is CASSQDRRGRAFF. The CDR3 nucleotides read TGTGCCAGCAGCCAAGATCGGCGGGGGCGGGCTTTCTTT.